Detailed here is one TCR beta chain. This clone's antigen is unknown. It has no much larger one-base neighbor in the sample; base qualities were not kept. The germline V gene yields SGHAT for CDR1 and FQNNGV for CDR2. CDR3 length: 13 amino acids, cysteine to phenylalanine. The kept DNA is CDR3 alone, 39 bases in frame from the first base. Between the V and J ends, shortened by 2 bases and 6 bases respectively, the junction contains 8 bases. Sequencing was carried out with an Illumina HiSeq 1500. The raw public data were reprocessed by TCRdb itself: fastp quality trimming at Q25, MiXCR clonotype calling, in-frame beta chains only. Rows merge per CDR3 protein into single entries with the most common DNA and genes. This sample is represented by approximately 130,000 distinct CDR3 sequences; 7% to 9.5% of them were singletons. Around a tenth of the sample belongs to the ten largest clones. The data originate from a study of T cell repertoires in cytomegalovirus infection (dated by TCRdb to about 2019). With regard to the full study: Donor HLA type was relevant to the analysis, as public TCR beta signatures indicated carriage of CMV infection together with the matching HLA type. The study at large found these results: In both this cohort and an independent cohort of 350 or so donors, the cumulative frequency of public TCR beta family members distinguished carriers of CMV infection plus the relevant HLA type. The ex vivo response was dominated by HLA-C-restricted CMV-specific TCR beta clonotypes, which also provided the single most frequent clonotype in two of eight donors.

This clonotype originated in a human donor in good health (CMV status not recorded). Some clones in this sample may be carry-over from other donors' samples. Sequencing was performed on PBMCs. This chain joins TRBV11-2 to TRBJ2-1, with the D gene call left open. The DNA reads as follows: TGTGCCAGCAGCTTAATTCGGACCAATGAGCAGTTCTTC. Its protein is CASSLIRTNEQFF.